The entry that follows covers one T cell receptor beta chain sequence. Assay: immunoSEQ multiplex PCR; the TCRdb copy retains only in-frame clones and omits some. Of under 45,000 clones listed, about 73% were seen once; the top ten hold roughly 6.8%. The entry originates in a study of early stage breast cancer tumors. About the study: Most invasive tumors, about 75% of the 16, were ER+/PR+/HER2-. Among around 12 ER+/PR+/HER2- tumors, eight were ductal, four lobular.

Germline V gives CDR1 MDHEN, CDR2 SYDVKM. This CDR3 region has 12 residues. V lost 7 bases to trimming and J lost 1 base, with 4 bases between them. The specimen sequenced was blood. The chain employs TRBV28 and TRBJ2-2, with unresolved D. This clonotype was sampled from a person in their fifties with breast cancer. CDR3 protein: CASIQNTGELFF. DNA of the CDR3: TGTGCCAGCATACAGAACACCGGGGAGCTGTTTTTT.